The present entry profiles one T cell receptor beta chain with its context. Its specificity is not known. The data were produced by immunoSEQ multiplex PCR, yet TCRdb's version contains in-frame clones alone and is incomplete. There are about 76,000 clones in the sample; around nine tenths occur only once, and approximately 4.5% lies in the top ten. This sample is drawn from a study of T cell responses to AZD1222 COVID-19 vaccine. Findings and caveats of the study: Vaccine-associated CD4 TCRs spanned spike, dominant at 160-218 and 743-854. A reported finding is that nearly half of spike-specific TCRs target unmutated variant regions. Baseline serostatus was positive in only five to seven AZD1222 recipients.

The source is an adult in good health. The source material was peripheral blood, sampled on day 0 of MenACWY control vaccination.

Here the CDR3 reads CASSQSDHLAGRNEQFF. CDR3 in DNA: TGCGCCAGCAGCCAATCCGACCACTTAGCGGGAAGGAATGAGCAGTTCTTC. The J gene is TRBJ2-1, the V gene TRBV4-1; 8 positions match TRBD2. Germline V CDR1 and CDR2: MGHRA, YSYEKL. This CDR3 comprises 17 residues. Unmatched junction bases numbered 13, after V lost 2 bases and J lost 7 bases.